The T cell receptor (beta chain) under discussion was sequenced for a study of T cell responses to AZD1222 COVID-19 vaccine. As regards this clone: Its antigen is unknown.

General study points: Baseline seropositivity characterized only six AZD1222 recipients. Unmutated variant regions are reportedly the target of nearly half of TCRs that are spike-specific. All repertoire sampling was performed exclusively after the peak T cell response.

Germline assignment: CDR1 SGHNT and CDR2 YENEEA. The V and J ends lost 5 bases and 5 bases, in that order; junction bases with no gene match: 14. The CDR3 spans 16 residues. Profiled with immunoSEQ multiplex PCR; TCRdb holds only in-frame clones, not every one. Found here are some 130,000 clones, roughly 90% of them singletons; the top ten hold about 3%. The sequence was obtained from an adult in good health. Sequencing used peripheral blood, obtained on day 0 of AZD1222 vaccination. The rearrangement joins TRBV11-3 to TRBJ2-7, with 8 nucleotides matching TRBD2. The CDR3 sequence: CASSPRGAGAGNEQYF. CDR3 in DNA: TGTGCCAGCAGCCCTAGGGGAGCGGGAGCGGGAAACGAGCAGTACTTC.